These T cell receptor beta chains were read from a single sample in a study of blood T cell repertoires in COVID-19. Generated by immunoSEQ multiplex PCR, the TCRdb table keeps only in-frame clones and is missing some. The table has 180,000 or so clones, around 85% seen once. What was sequenced was PBMCs or T cells enriched from blood (not recorded which). The receptors here all came from a middle-aged man who had recovered from COVID-19. Both conserved end residues are part of each CDR3. The order of the fields is V gene, D gene, J gene, clone size, CDR3 protein, CDR3 DNA. D genes are given only for firm matches. Expanded clones are given a class, and other clones once, few, many or no size at all.

TRBV15	.	TRBJ2-7	.	CATSREGLPSYEQYF	TGTGCCACCAGCAGAGAGGGCCTCCCCTCCTACGAACAGTACTTC
TRBV30	TRBD2	TRBJ2-2	.	CALRTSANTGELFF	TGTGCCTTAAGGACTAGCGCGAACACCGGGGAGCTGTTTTTT
TRBV9	TRBD1	TRBJ1-2	.	CASSARGQGGYGYTF	TGTGCCAGCAGCGCCCGGGGACAGGGGGGATATGGCTACACCTTC
TRBV12-3/TRBV12-4	.	TRBJ1-1	.	CASSLSVTEAFF	TGTGCCAGCAGTTTGAGCGTCACTGAAGCTTTCTTT
TRBV5-4	.	TRBJ2-5	.	CASSLQLQETQYF	TGTGCCAGCAGCTTGCAACTACAAGAGACCCAGTACTTC
TRBV9	TRBD2	TRBJ2-7	.	CASSNHQSGDPYEQYF	TGTGCCAGCAGCAATCATCAAAGCGGGGACCCCTACGAGCAGTACTTC
TRBV6-1	.	TRBJ2-3	.	CASSDATVASTDTQYF	TGTGCCAGCAGTGACGCAACAGTGGCTAGCACAGATACGCAGTATTTT
TRBV11-3	.	TRBJ2-1	.	CASSLGSVNEQFF	TGTGCCAGCAGCTTAGGCTCGGTCAATGAGCAGTTCTTC
TRBV7-9	TRBD2	TRBJ2-7	once	CASTSGGEQYF	TGTGCCAGTACATCCGGGGGGGAGCAGTACTTC
TRBV9	TRBD1	TRBJ2-7	once	CASRSSQGSYEQYF	TGTGCCAGCAGGTCATCACAGGGGTCCTACGAGCAGTACTTC
TRBV6-5	.	TRBJ1-1	.	CASSSFRDTEAFF	TGTGCCAGCAGTTCATTCCGGGACACTGAAGCTTTCTTT
TRBV5-1	.	TRBJ2-2	.	CAKQQRDGELFF	TGCGCCAAACAGCAGAGAGACGGGGAGCTGTTTTTT
TRBV7-9	TRBD1	TRBJ1-2	.	CASSQAGTGLNYGYTF	TGTGCCAGCAGCCAAGCCGGGACAGGCCTTAACTATGGCTACACCTTC
TRBV28	.	TRBJ2-7	.	CASKTGPYEQYF	TGTGCCAGTAAGACAGGACCTTACGAGCAGTACTTC
TRBV6-5	.	TRBJ1-5	.	CASQDSNQPQHF	TGTGCCAGCCAGGATAGCAATCAGCCCCAGCATTTT
TRBV11-2	.	TRBJ1-2	.	CASSLYREIQGYGYTF	TGTGCCAGCAGCTTATACAGGGAGATACAAGGCTATGGCTACACCTTC
TRBV7-6	TRBD1	TRBJ1-1	.	CASSLDGTDDMLDTEAFF	TGTGCCAGCAGCTTAGATGGGACAGATGATATGCTAGACACTGAAGCTTTCTTT
TRBV15	TRBD1	TRBJ2-5	.	CATSGPGTEETQYF	TGTGCCACCAGCGGTCCAGGGACAGAAGAGACCCAGTACTTC
TRBV19	.	TRBJ1-5	.	CASRGLTGPFGQPQHF	TGTGCCAGTAGGGGGTTGACAGGACCCTTCGGTCAGCCCCAGCATTTT
TRBV30	.	TRBJ1-4	.	CASTTGKGKEKLFF	TGTGCCTCAACTACAGGAAAGGGGAAGGAAAAACTGTTTTTT
TRBV11-3	.	TRBJ2-1	.	CASSGRGSYNEQFF	TGTGCCAGCAGCGGACGGGGCTCCTACAATGAGCAGTTCTTC
TRBV11-2	TRBD1	TRBJ1-2	.	CASSRDREVRYTF	TGTGCCAGCAGTCGGGACAGGGAAGTGCGGTACACCTTC
TRBV27	.	TRBJ1-2	.	CASSFAGVYGYTF	TGTGCCAGCAGTTTTGCAGGGGTCTATGGCTACACCTTC
TRBV19	.	TRBJ1-1	.	CASNSGPEAFF	TGTGCCAGTAATTCTGGGCCTGAAGCTTTCTTT
TRBV5-1	TRBD1	TRBJ1-1	.	CASRFGTGIGAFF	TGCGCCAGCAGATTTGGGACAGGGATTGGTGCTTTCTTT
TRBV18	.	TRBJ1-3	.	CASSPRTEPSGNTIYF	TGTGCCAGCTCACCAAGGACAGAACCCTCTGGAAACACCATATATTTT
TRBV13	.	TRBJ2-5	few	CASSSSGQRQETQYF	TGTGCCAGCAGCTCGTCCGGACAGAGACAAGAGACCCAGTACTTC
TRBV19	.	TRBJ2-2	.	CASSSANTGELFF	TGTGCCAGTAGTAGCGCGAACACCGGGGAGCTGTTTTTT
TRBV6-5	.	TRBJ2-7	.	CASRDGHPSSYEQYF	TGTGCCAGCAGGGATGGACACCCGAGCTCCTACGAGCAGTACTTC
TRBV19	.	TRBJ2-5	.	CASSAGGETQYF	TGTGCCAGTAGTGCGGGCGGGGAGACCCAGTACTTC
TRBV4-1	TRBD1	TRBJ1-2	.	CASSQLQQGYYGYTF	TGCGCCAGCAGCCAACTCCAACAGGGGTACTATGGCTACACCTTC
TRBV28	.	TRBJ1-1	.	CASTLEGIPTEAFF	TGTGCCAGCACCCTGGAGGGGATACCCACTGAAGCTTTCTTT
TRBV5-6	.	TRBJ2-2	.	CASSFDRTGELFF	TGTGCCAGCAGCTTCGACAGGACCGGGGAGCTGTTTTTT
TRBV12-3/TRBV12-4	TRBD1	TRBJ2-7	.	CASTPGGYEQYF	TGTGCCAGCACCCCAGGGGGATACGAGCAGTACTTC
TRBV2	.	TRBJ2-3	.	CASSDPITGLPDTQYF	TGTGCCAGCAGTGACCCGATTACAGGGCTGCCAGATACGCAGTATTTT
TRBV2	.	TRBJ2-5	.	CASSDDGSGETQYF	TGTGCCAGCAGTGATGACGGGAGTGGGGAGACCCAGTACTTC
TRBV29-1	TRBD1	TRBJ1-1	.	CSVDRGRGRIEAFF	TGCAGCGTTGATAGAGGCAGGGGGCGAATTGAAGCTTTCTTT
TRBV18	.	TRBJ1-4	.	CASSPEQGNEKLFF	TGTGCCAGCTCACCCGAACAGGGCAATGAAAAACTGTTTTTT
TRBV5-6	.	TRBJ1-2	few	CASSDGRGDDYTF	TGTGCCAGCAGCGATGGTCGGGGGGACGACTACACCTTC
TRBV28	TRBD1	TRBJ1-2	few	CASSLGGQGTGYTF	TGTGCCAGCAGTTTAGGCGGACAGGGGACTGGCTACACCTTC
TRBV15	TRBD1	TRBJ1-2	.	CATSREAGGNYGYTF	TGTGCCACCAGCAGAGAGGCAGGGGGTAACTATGGCTACACCTTC
TRBV4-1	.	TRBJ1-1	once	CASSQGAGLGNTEAFF	TGCGCCAGCAGCCAAGGCGCAGGTCTCGGGAACACTGAAGCTTTCTTT
TRBV6-5	TRBD1	TRBJ1-5	.	CASTSLQQGWQPQHF	TGTGCCAGCACCTCTCTCCAACAGGGGTGGCAGCCCCAGCATTTT
TRBV9	TRBD1	TRBJ2-7	.	CASYPGQSPF	TGTGCCAGTTACCCGGGACAGTCCCCATTC
TRBV6-5	.	TRBJ2-7	.	CASSFRQSVYEQYF	TGTGCCAGCAGTTTTAGACAGTCCGTCTACGAGCAGTACTTC
TRBV30	.	TRBJ1-2	.	CALIKGIKSPYTF	TGTGCCTTAATTAAGGGGATTAAGAGCCCCTACACCTTC
TRBV13	.	TRBJ2-7	.	CASSLREFASYEQYF	TGTGCCAGCAGCTTAAGGGAGTTCGCCTCCTACGAGCAGTACTTC
TRBV4-2	TRBD1	TRBJ1-2	.	CASSPSRGTGGHYGYTF	TGTGCCAGCAGCCCGTCCCGAGGGACAGGGGGCCACTATGGCTACACCTTC
TRBV4-1	TRBD1	TRBJ1-1	.	CASSLGQANTEAFF	TGCGCCAGCAGCCTTGGACAGGCGAACACTGAAGCTTTCTTT
TRBV15	.	TRBJ1-2	.	CATSRELKPQAGTF	TGTGCCACCAGCAGAGAATTAAAACCCCAAGCGGGCACCTTC
TRBV19	TRBD2	TRBJ2-1	.	CASSIRLAGRSYNEQFF	TGTGCCAGTAGTATTAGGCTAGCGGGCCGCTCCTACAATGAGCAGTTCTTC
TRBV9	.	TRBJ2-1	.	CASSVIGETYNEQFF	TGTGCCAGCAGCGTTATCGGGGAAACCTACAATGAGCAGTTCTTC
TRBV3-1/TRBV3-2	.	TRBJ2-7	once	CASSQAQGGRYEQYF	TGTGCCAGCAGCCAAGCTCAGGGAGGACGCTACGAGCAGTACTTC
TRBV7-6	.	TRBJ2-1	.	CASSPHGLTNEQFF	TGTGCCAGCAGCCCCCATGGACTAACCAATGAGCAGTTCTTC